The present entry profiles one T cell receptor (beta chain) with its context. The data stem from a study of shared clonotypes between healthy human individuals. As processed by the authors: In the immunoSEQ data, sequences were junction-only and lacked quality scores, so filtering differed. Some clones are missing from TCRdb's copy, which holds only in-frame ones; the method was immunoSEQ multiplex PCR. V and J calls and clone size come straight from that table; D and trimming were deduced from the DNA. Among some 1,100,000 clones listed, around 82% were seen once. V gave up 2 bases and J gave up 6 bases; unmatched junction bases: 10. Germline V lookup: CDR1 SGHTA, CDR2 FQGTGA. The CDR3 sequence is 17 residues long.

The specimen sequenced was memory CD4+ T cells from PBMCs. The subset was: CD45RA-negative fraction. The genes are TRBV7-3 and TRBJ2-7, with 13 positions matching TRBD2. The sequence derives from a man aged 18-30 years in good health. Some clones in this sample may be carry-over from other donors' samples. The CDR3 protein is CASSLSRTSGSPAEQYF. CDR3 nucleotides: TGTGCCAGCAGCTTATCTAGGACTAGCGGGAGTCCAGCCGAGCAGTACTTC.